This TCR beta chain is drawn from a study of blood T cell repertoires in COVID-19. Study at large: Material from acute and convalescent COVID-19 was sourced from the United States, Italy and Spain.

The repertoire was sequenced with immunoSEQ multiplex PCR; TCRdb's copy has only in-frame clones and lacks some. The sample lists about 350,000 clones, almost 90% occurring once. Adults between roughly 18 and 95 years of age took part from 20 to 25 US areas. Participants classified as exposed had met a COVID-19 case within 2 weeks before study entry. Germline V CDR1 and CDR2: LGHNA, YNFKEQ. Losses at the gene ends were 4 bases for V and 2 bases for J; bases not matched to a gene: 5. The CDR3 consists of 18 residues. The TCR was taken from a woman aged 25 to 39 who had been exposed to COVID-19. The sequencing sample was made of PBMCs or T cells enriched from blood (not recorded which). The V gene is TRBV4-2, the J gene TRBJ2-6, with 13 bases that match TRBD2. CDR3 DNA sequence: TGTGCCAGCAGCCCCGGACTAGCGGGAGACACTGGGGCCAACGTCCTGACTTTC. Its protein product is CASSPGLAGDTGANVLTF.